Given below is one T cell receptor beta chain in context. What antigen it recognizes has not been identified. Per-base quality was not reported, and no clone a single base away is much larger than it. From its cysteine to its phenylalanine, the CDR3 spans 15 amino acids. CDR3 DNA only is kept here, 45 bases in frame from base 1. The junction carries 11 bases between V and J, which are trimmed by 2 bases and 1 base respectively. Looking up the germline V gene (reference sequence) yields CDR1 SEHNR and CDR2 FQNEAQ. The data were taken from a study of T-cell memory formation after mild COVID-19 (dated by TCRdb to the early 2020s). Broadly, across the study: TCR sequence clusters from the two donors were found to be largely donor specific. In a couple of donors, T-cell clones that expanded and contracted after mild COVID-19 were tracked by sequencing TCRalpha and TCRbeta repertoires over time. The cohort comprised two young, previously healthy adult volunteers, one female and one male. Results and caveats for the whole study, not just this receptor: The study covered only two mild cases, and larger cohorts including severe cases with pre-infection samples were considered necessary. The second-wave clones that peaked on day 37 were not confirmed to be SARS-CoV-2 specific. Clones that contracted from day 15 to 85 showed balanced CD4/CD8 phenotypes, whereas a second wave of clones that expanded from day 15 to 37 leaned towards CD4+. Contracting CD4+ clones appeared mostly in the CM and EM memory subsets, whereas CD8+ clones were enriched in EMRA. The detection of some responding clones in pre-infection memory suggests that pre-existing cross-reactive memory T cells joined the SARS-CoV-2 response.

PBMCs were isolated by Ficoll-Paque density gradient centrifugation. Instrument on record: Illumina NovaSeq 6000. Using 5'RACE with constant-segment primers, TCRalpha and TCRbeta cDNA libraries were constructed, with sample barcodes and unique molecular identifiers added in the process. RNA was extracted from every sample with Trizol reagent. Library amplification was performed in two PCR steps, and a second sample barcode and Illumina TruSeq adapters were introduced in the second step. Sequencing of libraries was performed on an Illumina NovaSeq with 2 x 150 bp paired-end reads. On the study's bioinformatics: Demultiplexing of reads and collapsing into UMI-guided consensus sequences were performed with migec v1.2.7. With mixcr v2.1.11, UMI consensuses were aligned to TRA and TRB V and J templates and assembled into clonotypes. Expanded or contracted clonotypes were those called significant by both edgeR and NoisET, with noise models trained on biological replicates. For edgeR calls, the cutoffs were a false discovery rate-adjusted p below 0.01 and a log2 fold-change threshold of 1. PCA with hierarchical clustering of max-normalized trajectories of the 1000 most abundant clonotypes was used as exploratory dynamics analysis. Separately sequenced CD4+ and CD8+ repertoires were used to assign a CD4 or CD8 phenotype to each responding clone. TCRdb redid the processing of the public reads, applying fastp at Q25 and MiXCR, and retained in-frame beta chains. Duplicate CDR3 protein sequences are folded into a single record with the most common DNA and genes. The V and J calls were not made by the authors but by TCRdb's processing. The sample table records some 100,000 distinct CDR3 sequences; roughly 10% of these occur just once. The ten largest make up roughly two fifths of the sample.

The sequence was collected from a young man who had mild COVID-19 (a few samples of this study predate the infection). The sample titles of this study are shuffled in the database, so cell type and time point are left out; the donor was told from shared clones. The chain links TRBV7-9 with TRBJ1-1, with no confident D gene call. The source material was PBMCs or a T cell subset sorted from them (not recorded which). The CDR3 region reads CASSLPARTNTEAFF. Read as DNA, the sequence is TGTGCCAGCAGCTTACCGGCACGGACGAACACTGAAGCTTTCTTT.